These 18 T cell receptor beta chains came from one sample sequenced in a study of blood T cells in healthy people across ages. Combining a sample-barcoded 5' primer with a J-beta primer mix, a second PCR ran for about 7 to 12 cycles. One entry per CDR3 protein, called by TCRdb with MiXCR from the 5' RACE reads. The sample yields roughly 1.5 million distinct CDR3 sequences, 40% to 45% seen once. The sequenced sample consisted of blood. These receptors originate from a woman between 18 and 30 years old in good health.

The rearrangement joins TRBV20-1 to TRBJ2-5; possibly TRBD2 for D (5 bases). CDR1 and CDR2 from the germline V gene are DFQATT and SNEGSKA (reference sequence). The CDR3 covers 13 residues. Trimming stripped 3 bases from V and 5 bases from J, with 13 bases between. The CDR3 DNA reads as TGCAGTGCTAGCACGGGGTTTATGGAGACCCAGTACTTC. Translating gives CSASTGFMETQYF.

This clonotype was detected ten times or more. The CDR3 here is CSARVAPSGVHNEQFF. CDR3 in DNA: TGCAGTGCTAGAGTTGCCCCTAGCGGGGTACACAATGAGCAGTTCTTC. The rearrangement links TRBV20-1 to TRBJ2-1, with 9 bases fitting TRBD2. The ends lost 1 base at V and 5 bases at J; junction bases unmatched: 9. CDR3 size: 16 residues. The V gene's germline CDR1 is DFQATT and CDR2 SNEGSKA (reference sequence).

CDR3 sequence reads: CASSGAGGSYEQFF. The CDR3 DNA reads TGTGCCAGCAGTGGTGCGGGGGGGTCATATGAGCAGTTCTTC. The rearrangement links TRBV6-2 or TRBV6-3 to TRBJ2-1, with 9 bases that match TRBD2. The germline gives CDR1 MNHEY, CDR2 SVGEGT. This CDR3 has 14 amino acids. V dropped 5 bases and J dropped 8; count of bases not matched to a gene: 7.

The chain joins TRBV7-6 to TRBJ2-3, with 8 bases aligning to TRBD1. V shed 1 base and J 3 bases; nucleotides not matched to a gene: 9. CDR3 length equals 17 residues. Germline CDR1 is SGHVS and CDR2 is FNYEAQ. The CDR3 region is CASSLVWTGLRTDTQYF. Written as DNA, the CDR3 is TGTGCCAGCAGCTTAGTCTGGACAGGGCTGAGGACAGATACGCAGTATTTT.

The chain employs TRBV4-3 and TRBJ2-7; TRBD1 aligns across 7 bases. The germline V gene has CDR1 LGHNA and CDR2 YSLEER. The CDR3 is 14 residues long. The V gene end was trimmed by 2 bases and the J gene end by 2 bases; junction bases not matched to a gene: 3. CDR3 coding DNA: TGCGCCAGCAGCCAATTGACAGGGACCTACGAGCAGTACTTC. The encoded protein is CASSQLTGTYEQYF.

The sample holds many counts of this clonotype. The chain couples TRBV5-5 to TRBJ2-1, with TRBD1 matching over 10 bases. The germline gives CDR1 SGHKS, CDR2 YYEKEE (reference sequence). The length of the CDR3 is 15 residues. Germline trimming cut 2 bases from V and 7 bases from J; bases unmatched to any gene: 6. As DNA, the CDR3 is TGTGCCAGCAGCTTCCGGACAGGGGGGGAGAATGAGCAGTTCTTC. Its translation: CASSFRTGGENEQFF.

This clonotype was found a few times. The CDR3 spells CASSARTSGDLYEQYF. CDR3 DNA sequence: TGTGCCAGCAGTGCGCGGACTAGCGGAGATCTCTACGAGCAGTACTTC. This chain connects TRBV6-2 or TRBV6-3 to TRBJ2-7; TRBD2 matches 10 bases. Trimming removed 5 bases from V and 3 bases from J; junction bases left unmatched: 10. The length of the CDR3 is 16 residues. Germline assignment: CDR1 MNHEY and CDR2 SVGEGT.

This clonotype was counted only a few times. The chain is built from TRBV7-9 and TRBJ2-5; D ambiguous. The V gene lost 1 base and the J gene lost 5 bases, with 11 bases spanning the gap. CDR1 and CDR2 from the germline V gene are SEHNR and FQNEAQ (reference sequence). CDR3 length equals 14 residues. This chain's CDR3 is CASSLGPVWETQYF. The CDR3 nucleotides are TGTGCCAGCAGCTTAGGCCCAGTCTGGGAGACCCAGTACTTC.

The chain uses TRBV20-1 and TRBJ2-1; 11 positions match TRBD2. The germline V gene encodes CDR1 DFQATT and CDR2 SNEGSKA (reference sequence). This CDR3 has 16 amino acids. Trimming removed 0 bases from V and 8 bases from J; junction bases left unmatched: 9. In nucleotides, the CDR3 is TGCAGTGCTAGAGATCCCCGTAGCGGGGGGGCCTATGAGCAGTTCTTC. Its protein product is CSARDPRSGGAYEQFF.

The chain uses TRBV20-1 and TRBJ2-3; weak D call: TRBD2 (5 bases). Germline CDR1 and CDR2: DFQATT and SNEGSKA (reference sequence). With 3 bases removed from V and 4 bases from J, the gap between germline ends came to 11 bases. The length of the CDR3 is 13 residues. CDR3 in DNA: TGCAGTGCTAGGTTGCGGGTGGCAGATACGCAGTATTTT. Translating gives CSARLRVADTQYF.

This clonotype was recorded a few times. The chain joins TRBV30 to TRBJ2-7; tentatively, D is TRBD2 (5 bases). The CDR3 runs 11 residues. Germline values: CDR1 GTSNPN, CDR2 SVGIG (reference sequence). Trimming removed 4 bases from V and 4 bases from J, with 8 bases in between. The CDR3 reads CAWILEYEQYF. In DNA form, the CDR3 reads TGTGCCTGGATACTAGAGTACGAGCAGTACTTC.

The sample holds a few counts of this clonotype. The CDR3 reads CASRALDSVDEQFF. In DNA, the CDR3 is TGTGCCAGCAGGGCACTGGACAGTGTGGATGAGCAGTTCTTC. V is TRBV6-6 and J is TRBJ2-1; possibly TRBD1 for D (6 bases). Germline V gives CDR1 MNHNY, CDR2 SVGAGI (reference sequence). The CDR3 has 14 amino acids. V was cut by 6 bases and J by 8 bases, with 17 bases left in between.

The rearrangement uses TRBV7-9 and TRBJ2-1, with unresolved D. V was pared by 7 bases and J by 4 bases, with 8 bases between. The CDR3 runs to 12 residues. CDR1 is SEHNR and CDR2 is FQNEAQ in the germline V gene (reference sequence). CDR3 bases: TGTGCCAGCATAAACTATTACAATGAGCAGTTCTTC. Translated, it gives CASINYYNEQFF.

This clonotype was observed once. Here the CDR3 DNA reads TGTGCCAGCAGCTCCGAATTTAGGCTAGCGGGGTCCTACAATGAGCAGTACTTC. This translates into CASSSEFRLAGSYNEQYF. V is TRBV7-9 and J is TRBJ2-1, with 9 bases aligning to TRBD2. Matching the DNA end better, TRBJ2-7 makes the J call doubtful. The germline gives CDR1 SEHNR, CDR2 FQNEAQ (reference sequence). The CDR3 is made up of 18 amino acids.

The genes are TRBV5-6 and TRBJ2-7; TRBD1 might be the D (6 bases). CDR1 and CDR2 from the germline V gene are SGHDT and YYEEEE. CDR3 size: 13 residues. Trimming took off 5 bases at V and 3 bases at J, with 12 bases between the two ends. CDR3 sequence reads: CASRFGQFYEQYF. The CDR3 nucleotides read TGTGCCAGCAGATTTGGACAGTTCTACGAGCAGTACTTC. Based on the CDR3 plus reference TRBV5-6 and TRBJ2-7, the full variable domain is DAGVTQSPTHLIKTRGQQVTLRCSPKSGHDTVSWYQQALGQGPQFIFQYYEEEERQRGNFPDRFSGHQFPNYSSELNVNALLLGDSALYLCASRFGQFYEQYFGPGTRLTVT.

V is TRBV7-8 and J is TRBJ2-5; D not resolved. With 1 base removed from V and 13 bases from J, the gap between germline ends came to 10 bases. The CDR3 consists of 11 residues. Germline V gene data show CDR1 as SGHVS and CDR2 as FQNEAQ. CDR3 sequence reads: CASSLDTRLYF. The CDR3 nucleotides read TGTGCCAGCAGCTTAGACACGCGGCTGTACTTC. The complete variable domain, with remaining parts taken from reference TRBV7-8 and TRBJ2-5, reads GAGVSQSPRYKVAKRGQDVALRCDPISGHVSLFWYQQALGQGPEFLTYFQNEAQLDKSGLPSDRFFAERPEGSVSTLKIQRTQQEDSAVYLCASSLDTRLYFGPGTRLLVL.

V and J are TRBV20-1 and TRBJ2-7; tentative D call: TRBD2 (5 bases). Germline loops: CDR1 DFQATT, CDR2 SNEGSKA (reference sequence). CDR3 size: 13 residues. Trimming pared 6 bases from V and 0 bases from J, leaving 12 bases between. DNA of the CDR3: TGCAGTGCCCCTAGCATAAGCTCCTACGAGCAGTACTTC. This encodes CSAPSISSYEQYF.

This chain links TRBV4-3 with TRBJ1-5; D is unresolved. V lost 4 bases, J lost 1 base, and 11 bases lay in between. The CDR3 loop spans 15 amino acids. Germline values: CDR1 LGHNA, CDR2 YSLEER. CDR3 coding DNA: TGCGCCAGCAGCCCGAAGGGCTACAGCAATCAGCCCCAGCATTTT. Translating it yields CASSPKGYSNQPQHF.